Here is one T cell receptor (beta chain) with its context. The data stem from a study of blood T cells in healthy people across ages. A second about 7 to 11 cycle PCR used barcoded and J-beta primers. Sequencing recovered at least 2.5 million CDR3-containing paired-end reads from each sample. TCRdb independently ran MiXCR on the 5' RACE reads; one entry per CDR3 protein. The sample gives about 1.1 million distinct CDR3 sequences, about two fifths of which show up once; roughly 14% is in the top ten. Germline V gives CDR1 MNHEY, CDR2 SMNVEV (reference sequence). V shed 2 bases and J shed 1 base, with 14 bases lying between them. The CDR3 sequence is 16 residues long.

This clonotype was obtained from a man aged 18 to 35 in good health. V is TRBV27 and J is TRBJ1-1; D may be TRBD1 (6 bases). Sequenced input: blood. This CDR3 is CASSLLGGTKNTEAFF. CDR3 nucleotides: TGTGCCAGCAGTTTACTAGGGGGAACTAAGAACACTGAAGCTTTCTTT.